Detailed here is one T cell receptor beta chain. The CDR3 is 13 amino acids. V lost 0 bases to trimming and J lost 5 bases; unmatched junction nucleotides: 1. Germline assignment: CDR1 SGHRS and CDR2 YFSETQ. This sample was taken from a study of control samples from healthy donors and cancer patients. The method was immunoSEQ multiplex PCR; TCRdb's version includes in-frame clones alone and lacks a portion of them. The sample lists about 48,000 clones, roughly 92% occurring once. Material: PBMCs. This chain joins TRBV5-1 and TRBJ2-5; 7 bases align to TRBD1. This TCR derives from a woman aged 50 to 60 with head and neck cancer. In DNA, the CDR3 is TGCGCCAGCAGCTTGGCACAGGGGGAGACCCAGTACTTC. Translating gives CASSLAQGETQYF.